The 23 T cell receptor beta chains in this list originate from one sample, sequenced in a study of blood T cell repertoires in COVID-19. Some clones are missing from TCRdb's copy, which holds only in-frame ones; the method was immunoSEQ multiplex PCR. The sample records under 200,000 clones, approximately 80% being singletons. The sample comprised peripheral blood. The receptors stem from an older woman with acute or convalescent COVID-19.

This clone came up once. As DNA, the CDR3 is TGTGCCAGCAGCGTAGGGGGGACAGAGATCTACGAGCAGTACTTC. This encodes CASSVGGTEIYEQYF. The V gene is TRBV9, the J gene TRBJ2-7; 7 positions match TRBD1. V shed 0 bases and J 3 bases; nucleotides not matched to a gene: 6. The CDR3 is 15 amino acids. Germline V gene sequence: CDR1 SGDLS, CDR2 YYNGEE.

The chain combines TRBV4-1 with TRBJ1-2; D is undetermined. Trimming took off 3 bases at V and 5 bases at J, with 25 bases between the two ends. Germline V gives CDR1 MGHRA, CDR2 YSYEKL. The CDR3 length is 18 residues. In DNA, the CDR3 is TGCGCCAGCAGCCAGCAATACAGACCGGGCGGGTCTCCATATGGCTACACCTTC. Its translation: CASSQQYRPGGSPYGYTF.

The CDR3 coding sequence is TGTGCCAGCAGTTACGGGACAGCCCAAGAGACCCAGTACTTC. As protein: CASSYGTAQETQYF. The chain couples TRBV6-5 to TRBJ2-5; TRBD1 aligns across 7 bases. The germline V gene has CDR1 MNHEY and CDR2 SVGAGI. The CDR3 covers 14 residues. Losses at the gene ends were 2 bases for V and 1 base for J; bases not matched to a gene: 1.

The rearrangement links TRBV18 to TRBJ2-1, with D possibly matching TRBD2 (5 bases). The CDR3 has 13 amino acids. Germline V gene lookup returns CDR1 KGHSH and CDR2 LQKENI. V lost 3 bases and J 10 bases, leaving 13 bases between the germline ends. This CDR3 is CASSPRRTGEQFF. DNA for the CDR3: TGTGCCAGCTCACCCCGAAGAACGGGAGAGCAGTTCTTC.

This chain uses TRBV27 with TRBJ1-1; D gene ambiguous. Germline CDR1 reads MNHEY; CDR2 reads SMNVEV (reference sequence). The CDR3 loop spans 13 amino acids. Trimming took 7 bases from V and 1 from J, leaving 10 bases between them. This chain's CDR3 is CASKSSGNTEAFF. For the CDR3, the DNA is TGTGCCAGCAAGTCTTCGGGGAACACTGAAGCTTTCTTT.

The rearrangement uses TRBV6-5 and TRBJ2-1; 9 bases align to TRBD2. The CDR3 spans 14 residues. Germline V gene data show CDR1 as MNHEY and CDR2 as SVGAGI. Trimming cost V 7 bases and J 10 bases; bases outside gene matches: 11. The CDR3, as DNA: TGTGCCAGCAAGCCGACCGGGCTAGCGGGAGAGCAGTTCTTC. Protein: CASKPTGLAGEQFF.

The chain couples TRBV6-5 to TRBJ1-1; 8 bases are a match to TRBD1. Trimming took 6 bases from V and 7 from J; bases not matched to a gene: 7. Germline V gene lookup returns CDR1 MNHEY and CDR2 SVGAGI. The CDR3 length is 13 residues. The CDR3 nucleotides read TGTGCCAGCAGCGCCGACAGGGGAATTGAAGCTTTCTTT. Its translation is CASSADRGIEAFF.

This clone was counted only a few times. This sequence joins TRBV19 and TRBJ1-3; D not certain. The CDR3 is 14 residues long. Trimming stripped 10 bases from V and 4 bases from J, with 17 bases between. CDR1 LNHDA and CDR2 SQIVND come from the germline V gene (reference sequence). The CDR3 DNA is TGTGCCACCCAAAGGGCCGGGATCGGAAACACCATATATTTT. Translated, it gives CATQRAGIGNTIYF. Using reference TRBV19 and TRBJ1-3 for the parts outside the CDR3, the full variable domain is DGGITQSPKYLFRKEGQNVTLSCEQNLNHDAMYWYRQDPGQGLRLIYYSQIVNDFQKGDIAEGYSVSREKKESFPLTVTSAQKNPTAFYLCATQRAGIGNTIYFGEGSWLTVV.

The CDR3 DNA is TGTGCCAGTAGTCCGGGGGATTCGAGCATTCAGTACTTC. Amino acid sequence: CASSPGDSSIQYF. The chain carries TRBV19 and TRBJ2-4, with D maybe TRBD2 (6 bases). The germline CDR1 and CDR2 sequences are LNHDA and SQIVND (reference sequence). Between the trimmed V and J ends, which lost 5 bases and 9 bases, there was a span of 14 bases. There are 13 residues in the CDR3.

The table lists this clone with a count of one. This chain connects TRBV27 to TRBJ1-2; 7 bases match TRBD1. V lost 5 bases, J lost 6 bases, and 12 bases stayed unmatched. The CDR3 extends over 15 amino acids. Germline-derived CDR1 and CDR2 are MNHEY and SMNVEV (reference sequence). The CDR3 region is CASSAYRGPSHGYTF. CDR3 sequence (DNA): TGTGCCAGCAGTGCCTACAGGGGTCCCAGCCATGGCTACACCTTC.

The V gene is TRBV11-2, the J gene TRBJ2-7, with D unresolved. This CDR3 region has 14 residues. Germline V gene data show CDR1 as SGHAT and CDR2 as FQNNGV. The V and J ends lost 1 base and 3 bases respectively, with 10 bases between them. CDR3 coding DNA: TGTGCCAGCAGCTTAGTCAGGATGGACTACGAGCAGTACTTC. It specifies CASSLVRMDYEQYF.

The genes are TRBV30 and TRBJ2-6; D may be TRBD1 (5 bases). V gave up 3 bases and J gave up 3 bases, with 18 bases separating them. CDR3 length: 17 residues. Germline CDR1 is GTSNPN and CDR2 is SVGIG (reference sequence). The CDR3 sequence is CAWSPKGRVYGANVLTF. CDR3 nucleotide sequence: TGTGCCTGGAGCCCTAAGGGCAGGGTATATGGGGCCAACGTCCTGACTTTC.

The chain couples TRBV7-9 to TRBJ1-2; unclear D gene. V was pared by 5 bases and J by 8 bases, with 12 bases between. The CDR3 contains 12 residues. In germline, CDR1 is SEHNR, CDR2 FQNEAQ (reference sequence). Here the CDR3 DNA reads TGTGCCAGCAGCCGCGAGGATTACGGCTACACCTTC. It specifies CASSREDYGYTF.

The count of this clone is one. This sequence joins TRBV7-9 and TRBJ1-4, with D tentatively TRBD1 (5 bases). Germline CDR1 reads SEHNR; CDR2 reads FQNEAQ (reference sequence). This CDR3 is built from 16 residues. Trimming removed 6 bases from V and 2 bases from J, with 16 bases in between. The CDR3 DNA reads as TGTGCCAGCAGTAACAGAGCGGGGGGGACTAATGAAAAACTGTTTTTT. It specifies CASSNRAGGTNEKLFF.

This sequence joins TRBV24-1 and TRBJ2-5; D possibly corresponds to TRBD2 (7 bases). Germline V gene data show CDR1 as KGHDR and CDR2 as SFDVKD. CDR3 size: 15 residues. Trimming pared 5 bases from V and 1 base from J, leaving 13 bases between. CDR3 region: CATSVGGGPQETQYF. The CDR3 coding sequence is TGTGCCACCAGTGTGGGCGGGGGCCCCCAAGAGACCCAGTACTTC.

The V call is TRBV9, the J call TRBJ1-6; 7 nucleotides match TRBD1. This CDR3 region has 15 residues. The V gene end was trimmed by 4 bases and the J gene end by 10 bases; junction bases not matched to a gene: 11. Germline V CDR1 and CDR2: SGDLS, YYNGEE. CDR3 DNA: TGTGCCAGCAGCTCCCGAGACAGGGCTGCCTCACCCCTCCACTTT. Translating it yields CASSSRDRAASPLHF.

The chain combines TRBV28 with TRBJ1-1; 7 nucleotides align to TRBD1. The V and J ends lost 5 bases and 5 bases, in that order; junction bases with no gene match: 8. This CDR3 comprises 14 residues. CDR1 MDHEN and CDR2 SYDVKM come from the germline V gene. CDR3 nucleotides: TGTGCCAGCAGTGCAACACAGGGGAGGACTGAAGCTTTCTTT. Its protein is CASSATQGRTEAFF.

CDR3 in DNA: TGTGCCAGTAGGGGGGGGCGAGGTAATGAAAAACTGTTTTTT. Translated: CASRGGRGNEKLFF. The V and J genes are TRBV19 and TRBJ1-4, with D tentatively TRBD1 (6 bases). The germline V gene has CDR1 LNHDA and CDR2 SQIVND (reference sequence). The CDR3 covers 14 residues. V lost 6 bases, J lost 4 bases, and 12 bases lay in between.

This chain connects TRBV7-2 to TRBJ2-7, with 7 nucleotides matching TRBD1. The CDR3 has 15 residues. Losses at the gene ends were 6 bases for V and 3 bases for J; bases not matched to a gene: 11. Germline loops: CDR1 SGHTA, CDR2 FQGNSA. CDR3 protein: CASRQNRDRIYEQYF. CDR3 sequence (DNA): TGTGCCAGCAGACAGAACCGGGACAGAATCTACGAGCAGTACTTC. The entire variable domain, with the rest obtained from reference TRBV7-2 and TRBJ2-7, is as follows: GAGVSQSPSNKVTEKGKDVELRCDPISGHTALYWYRQSLGQGLEFLIYFQGNSAPDKSGLPSDRFSAERTGGSVSTLTIQRTQQEDSAVYLCASRQNRDRIYEQYFGPGTRLTVT.

This clone was counted once. V is TRBV14 and J is TRBJ1-2; D is possibly TRBD1 (6 bases). Per germline, CDR1 SGHDN and CDR2 FVKESK. Trimming removed 0 bases at V and 5 bases at J, with 13 bases between. This CDR3 contains 15 residues. CDR3 in DNA: TGTGCCAGCAGCCAAGATTTGGGCACAGGGTATGGCTACACCTTC. This translates into CASSQDLGTGYGYTF.

The V gene is TRBV6-5, the J gene TRBJ2-5; unclear D gene. Germline V gene data show CDR1 as MNHEY and CDR2 as SVGAGI. V lost 7 bases and J 0 bases, leaving 9 bases between the germline ends. This CDR3 spans 13 amino acids. DNA for the CDR3: TGTGCCAGCACCAACCGGGACCAAGAGACCCAGTACTTC. Translating gives CASTNRDQETQYF.

The CDR3 loop reads CASSLEARRVNEAFF. CDR3 coding DNA: TGTGCCAGCAGCTTAGAAGCGCGGCGGGTTAATGAAGCTTTCTTT. The chain links TRBV7-2 to TRBJ1-1; D unresolved. This CDR3 region has 15 residues. The V end lost 1 base, the J end lost 7 bases, and 16 bases lay between the germline ends. CDR1 is SGHTA and CDR2 is FQGNSA in the germline V gene.

The chain carries TRBV2 and TRBJ2-7; 9 bases match TRBD2. The germline V gene encodes CDR1 SNHLY and CDR2 FYNNEI. This CDR3 spans 14 amino acids. V dropped 6 bases and J dropped 1; count of bases not matched to a gene: 4. CDR3 sequence (DNA): TGTGCCAGCAGGCCAAGCGGGGGGTCCTACGAGCAGTACTTC. This codes for CASRPSGGSYEQYF.